Listed here are 23 T cell receptor beta chains from one sample, sequenced in a study of T-cell reconstitution after alpha-beta-depleted transplantation in children. A library of TCRbeta sequences, prepared with unique molecular identifiers, was generated. TCRdb independently ran MiXCR on the PCR reads; one entry per CDR3 protein. This table has 250,000 to 350,000 distinct CDR3 sequences, approximately 23% appearing once. This sample comprised PBMCs, mostly from graft donor cells, obtained 180 days after TCRalphabeta/CD19-depleted stem cell transplant. The source of these receptors is a male patient under 18 who had a stem cell transplant for acute lymphoblastic leukemia, so the T cells may come from the graft donor.

There are a few counts of this clonotype. V and J are TRBV10-3 and TRBJ1-1; no clear D. The CDR3 contains 13 residues. Trimming took 7 bases from V and 5 from J, leaving 14 bases between them. Germline V gene sequence: CDR1 ENHRY, CDR2 SYGVKD. The CDR3 DNA is TGTGCCATCACTCTCCTTCAAGGGACTGAAGCTTTCTTT. Protein sequence: CAITLLQGTEAFF.

A few counts support this clonotype. The V and J genes are TRBV7-3 and TRBJ2-2; 10 bases map to TRBD2. Germline lookup yields CDR1 SGHTA and CDR2 FQGTGA. V was clipped by 5 bases and J by 3 bases; unmatched bases: 6. The CDR3 contains 16 residues. CDR3 nucleotides: TGTGCCAGCAGCACCACTAGCGGGATCGACACCGGGGAGCTGTTTTTT. Translation gives CASSTTSGIDTGELFF.

This clonotype appeared many times. This chain joins TRBV5-1 and TRBJ2-3, with TRBD1 matching 10 bases. Per the germline V gene, CDR1 is SGHRS and CDR2 is YFSETQ. V lost 2 bases, J lost 4 bases, and 1 base stayed unmatched. This CDR3 contains 14 residues. Written as DNA, the CDR3 is TGCGCCAGCAGCTTAGGACAGGGGGCAGATACGCAGTATTTT. This encodes CASSLGQGADTQYF.

The V and J genes are TRBV29-1 and TRBJ2-3; D possibly corresponds to TRBD2 (5 bases). V was cut by 5 bases and J by 2 bases, with 17 bases left in between. From germline, CDR1 is SQVTM and CDR2 ANQGSEA. The CDR3 runs to 15 residues. Written as DNA, the CDR3 is TGCAGCGTTTGTTACGAAACTAGTCCCACAGATACGCAGTATTTT. Translated, it gives CSVCYETSPTDTQYF.

A few counts support this clonotype. This chain uses TRBV3-1 with TRBJ2-7, with a possible D match to TRBD1 (6 bases). The CDR3 contains 13 residues. From germline, CDR1 is LGHDT and CDR2 YNNKEL (reference sequence). Trimming shortened V by 3 bases and J by 6 bases, and 12 bases separated the two germline ends. The DNA of the CDR3 is TGTGCCAGCAGCCAGCTAGGGGGAAGCGAGCAGTACTTC. Translation gives CASSQLGGSEQYF.

The table lists this clonotype with a count of one. CDR3 nucleotide sequence: TGTGCCAGCAGTGAAGGACGGTTGAACACTGAAGCTTTCTTT. Encoded protein: CASSEGRLNTEAFF. The chain uses TRBV2 and TRBJ1-1; D remains unclear. The CDR3 sequence is 14 residues long. Trimming stripped 1 base from V and 0 bases from J, with 6 bases between. Germline CDR1 SNHLY, CDR2 FYNNEI.

This clonotype was recorded once. V is TRBV2 and J is TRBJ2-1; 15 bases map to TRBD2. CDR3 length: 18 residues. With V trimmed by 6 bases and J by 2 bases, 8 bases remained unmatched. From germline, CDR1 is SNHLY and CDR2 FYNNEI. This CDR3 reads CASSLGLAGGWAYNEQFF. In nucleotides, the CDR3 is TGTGCCAGCAGCCTCGGACTAGCGGGAGGGTGGGCCTACAATGAGCAGTTCTTC.

This clonotype was detected a few times. The chain couples TRBV7-6 to TRBJ2-1; 8 nucleotides align to TRBD1. The germline V gene has CDR1 SGHVS and CDR2 FNYEAQ. The CDR3 length is 16 residues. The V segment lost 6 bases and the J segment 7 bases; nucleotides outside the gene matches: 14. CDR3: CASRPTLTGEMNEQFF. In DNA, the CDR3 is TGTGCCAGCAGACCTACGTTGACAGGGGAGATGAATGAGCAGTTCTTC.

This clonotype showed up just a few times. The V call is TRBV3-1, the J call TRBJ2-7; tentative D call: TRBD1 (6 bases). The CDR3 totals 13 residues. The germline gives CDR1 LGHDT, CDR2 YNNKEL (reference sequence). The V end lost 4 bases, the J end lost 6 bases, and 13 bases lay between the germline ends. DNA of the CDR3: TGTGCCAGCAGCCCACAGGGCCACAGCGAGCAGTACTTC. Amino acids: CASSPQGHSEQYF.

This clonotype has more than one count but fewer than ten. This chain links TRBV12-3 or TRBV12-4 with TRBJ2-1, with 14 positions matching TRBD2. This CDR3 spans 16 amino acids. J was trimmed by 4 bases and V by 6 bases; bases with no gene match: 5. For the CDR3, the DNA is TGTGCCAGCAGAGGGACTAGCGGGAGACTGTACAATGAGCAGTTCTTC. Protein: CASRGTSGRLYNEQFF.

The chain employs TRBV15 and TRBJ2-5, with D possibly matching TRBD2 (7 bases). Trimming shortened V by 4 bases and J by 5 bases, and 20 bases separated the two germline ends. CDR1 and CDR2 from the germline V gene are LNHNV and YYDKDF (reference sequence). The CDR3 is 16 residues long. The CDR3 protein is CATSTLPGWGGETQYF. The CDR3 nucleotides are TGTGCCACCAGCACCCTTCCAGGGTGGGGGGGCGAGACCCAGTACTTC. The variable domain in full, with the rest retrieved from reference TRBV15 and TRBJ2-5, is DAMVIQNPRYQVTQFGKPVTLSCSQTLNHNVMYWYQQKSSQAPKLLFHYYDKDFNNEADTPDNFQSRRPNTSFCFLDIRSPGLGDTAMYLCATSTLPGWGGETQYFGPGTRLLVL.

The chain recombines TRBV2 with TRBJ2-3; 8 bases align to TRBD2. V shed 2 bases, J shed 0 bases, and the junction held 4 bases outside the gene matches. The germline V gene encodes CDR1 SNHLY and CDR2 FYNNEI. The CDR3 consists of 16 residues. The CDR3 bases are TGTGCCAGCAGTGAATCGGGACTAGGAAGCACAGATACGCAGTATTTT. Translating gives CASSESGLGSTDTQYF.

The V gene is TRBV5-1, the J gene TRBJ1-1; D gene uncertain. The CDR3 runs to 14 residues. Germline values: CDR1 SGHRS, CDR2 YFSETQ. V lost 4 bases and J 3 bases, leaving 13 bases between the germline ends. CDR3 DNA sequence: TGCGCCAGCAGCACCTTTCCGGGTGACACTGAAGCTTTCTTT. Encoded protein: CASSTFPGDTEAFF.

This clonotype was observed a handful of times. This chain joins TRBV3-1 and TRBJ1-4, with D unclear. In germline, CDR1 is LGHDT, CDR2 YNNKEL (reference sequence). V was cut by 2 bases and J by 4 bases, with 5 bases left in between. The CDR3 length is 13 residues. This CDR3 reads CASSQRINEKLFF. The CDR3 DNA is TGTGCCAGCAGCCAACGTATTAATGAAAAACTGTTTTTT.

This chain links TRBV20-1 with TRBJ1-1; D is uncertain. CDR3 length equals 11 residues. In germline, CDR1 is DFQATT, CDR2 SNEGSKA (reference sequence). V was cut by 3 bases and J by 11 bases, with 13 bases left in between. This CDR3 is CSASRPGRAFF. DNA of the CDR3: TGCAGTGCTAGCCGACCGGGTAGGGCTTTCTTT.

This chain connects TRBV12-3 or TRBV12-4 to TRBJ2-3, with TRBD2 identical over 10 bases. CDR3 length equals 17 residues. The trim removed 0 bases at V and 4 bases at J, leaving 7 bases unmatched. CDR3 in amino acids: CASSLAWKREGSDTQYF. CDR3 nucleotide sequence: TGTGCCAGCAGTTTAGCGTGGAAGCGGGAGGGCTCAGATACGCAGTATTTT.

This chain joins TRBV2 and TRBJ1-2, with 9 nucleotides matching TRBD1. CDR1 and CDR2 from the germline V gene are SNHLY and FYNNEI. Unmatched junction bases numbered 2, after V lost 1 base and J lost 5 bases. This CDR3 comprises 14 residues. The CDR3 reads CASSEVGTGYGYTF. CDR3 sequence (DNA): TGTGCCAGCAGTGAAGTGGGGACAGGGTATGGCTACACCTTC.

This chain uses TRBV4-1 with TRBJ1-1, with D maybe TRBD1 (5 bases). The CDR3 sequence is 12 residues long. Germline CDR1 is MGHRA and CDR2 is YSYEKL. V was shortened by 4 bases and J by 8 bases, with 11 bases between the two germline ends. As DNA, the CDR3 is TGCGCCAGCAGCCGGGACGGACTGGAAGCTTTCTTT. It encodes CASSRDGLEAFF.

This clonotype was counted between two and nine times. The chain's CDR3 is CASSLRFWTSGGPSGNEQFF. CDR3 nucleotides: TGTGCCAGCAGTTTACGGTTTTGGACTAGCGGAGGCCCTTCGGGGAATGAGCAGTTCTTC. This chain joins TRBV12-3 or TRBV12-4 and TRBJ2-1; TRBD2 matches 10 bases. V gave up 2 bases and J gave up 7 bases; unmatched junction bases: 20. CDR3 length: 20 amino acids.

A few counts support this clonotype. This chain links TRBV24-1 with TRBJ2-7; D possibly corresponds to TRBD2 (6 bases). There are 14 residues in the CDR3. Between the trimmed V and J ends, which lost 6 bases and 2 bases, there was a span of 13 bases. Germline V gives CDR1 KGHDR, CDR2 SFDVKD. This chain's CDR3 is CATSQAGLTYEQYF. CDR3 sequence (DNA): TGTGCCACCAGTCAAGCGGGCCTAACCTACGAGCAGTACTTC.

The chain employs TRBV7-9 and TRBJ2-1; either TRBD1 or TRBD2 may fit D (6 bases each). The CDR3 totals 17 residues. CDR1 is SEHNR and CDR2 is FQNEAQ in the germline V gene (reference sequence). Trimming removed 5 bases from V and 3 bases from J, with 20 bases in between. The CDR3 spells CASSGWGALDFYNEQFF. CDR3 DNA: TGTGCCAGCAGCGGATGGGGGGCACTAGATTTCTACAATGAGCAGTTCTTC.

V gene TRBV6-2 or TRBV6-3 combines with J gene TRBJ2-7, with 9 positions matching TRBD1. CDR1 and CDR2 (germline): MNHEY, SVGEGT. This CDR3 spans 15 amino acids. The V segment lost 5 bases and the J segment 3 bases; nucleotides outside the gene matches: 8. The CDR3 loop is CASSTRGTGNYEQYF. CDR3 in DNA: TGTGCCAGCAGTACCAGAGGGACAGGGAACTACGAGCAGTACTTC.

This clonotype was recorded a few times. V is TRBV7-9 and J is TRBJ2-2; 7 nucleotides align to TRBD1. The CDR3 has 16 residues. The germline gives CDR1 SEHNR, CDR2 FQNEAQ (reference sequence). V was pared by 5 bases and J by 4 bases, with 10 bases of the junction left unmatched. CDR3 amino acids: CASSTPQGQSTGELFF. DNA for the CDR3: TGTGCCAGCAGCACCCCCCAGGGACAGAGCACCGGGGAGCTGTTTTTT.